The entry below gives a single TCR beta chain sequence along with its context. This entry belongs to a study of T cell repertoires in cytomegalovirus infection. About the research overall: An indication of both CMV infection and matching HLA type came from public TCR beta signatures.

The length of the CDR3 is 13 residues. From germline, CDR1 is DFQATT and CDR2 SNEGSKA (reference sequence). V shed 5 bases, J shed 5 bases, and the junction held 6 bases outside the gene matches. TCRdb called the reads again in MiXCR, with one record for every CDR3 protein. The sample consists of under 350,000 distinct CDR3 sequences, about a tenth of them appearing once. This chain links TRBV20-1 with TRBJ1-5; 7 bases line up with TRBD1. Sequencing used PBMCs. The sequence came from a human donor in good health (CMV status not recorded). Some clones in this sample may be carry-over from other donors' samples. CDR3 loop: CSAERQGHQPQHF. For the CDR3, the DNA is TGCAGTGCTGAAAGACAGGGCCATCAGCCCCAGCATTTT.